A single T cell receptor beta chain is shown here with its context. The data belong to a study of Ad26.COV2.S vaccination and SARS-CoV-2 variants. Noted treatment: approximately 18 received Ad26.COV2.S at low or high dose, single or two shots; 5 received placebo; per-sample allocation not given. At day 63 after the first vaccine or placebo injection, samples were drawn. The germline gives CDR1 SGHNT, CDR2 YYREEE (reference sequence). Trimming cost V 3 bases and J 2 bases, with 9 bases left between them. This CDR3 comprises 13 residues. Only in-frame clones appear in the TCRdb table, and some are missing; sequencing was by immunoSEQ multiplex PCR. The data contain about 320,000 clones, about 82% of them seen just once; the ten biggest clones take up 2% to 2.5%.

The receptor was isolated from a person aged 18-65 years who received the Ad26.COV2.S COVID-19 vaccine or a placebo. The chain joins TRBV5-4 to TRBJ2-7, with D possibly being TRBD1 (6 bases). Sequences were derived from peripheral blood, sampled in a trial of Ad26.COV2.S vaccine versus placebo. The CDR3 region is CASSSGQTYEQYF. The CDR3 region has the DNA TGTGCCAGCAGCTCCGGACAGACCTACGAGCAGTACTTC.